The sequence of this T cell receptor (beta chain) was determined in a study of T cells in narcolepsy (dated by TCRdb to the late 2010s). At the level of the whole study: The study enrolled patients with narcolepsy type 1 or type 2 (NT1, NT2) together with healthy control donors. Autoreactive T cells targeting hypocretin neuron self-antigens (hypocretin, TRIB2) were sought in narcolepsy patients, and TCR Vbeta sequencing was used to track clonotypes in blood and CSF. Points the paper makes about the study in general: No sequences matching autoreactive T cell clones were present in some of the blood memory CD4+ repertoires from patients and controls. Numbers of sequenced blood memory CD4+ clonotypes were comparable, with averages of approximately 40,000 in patients and 30,000 to 35,000 in controls. Plots comparing CSF and blood CD4+ T cell clonotypes from the same patient highlighted HCRT-specific and TRIB2-specific autoreactive clonotypes. Autoreactive clonotypes were reported to be detected serially in the blood of the same patients and of different patients, but not in the blood of healthy controls.

For TCR Vbeta sequencing, memory CD4+ T cells were sorted ex vivo from the peripheral blood of both healthy controls and narcolepsy patients. To note about this clone: What this receptor recognizes is not known. No much larger clone exists at a distance of one base, and base qualities are not known.

Library method: the immunoSEQ multiplex PCR assay. TCRdb took this table from immuneACCESS and kept in-frame rearrangements with V and J called. Such tables lack part of the clones; where checked against another copy, unresolved V genes explain under half of the gap, and the rest is unexplained. The sample table contains fewer than 40,000 clones; only one count was recorded for around 79% of them. The top ten hold 1.1% of the sample. The germline V and J ends show losses of 5 bases and 2 bases respectively, and no gene match explains 8 bases of the junction. Inclusive of the bounding cysteine and phenylalanine, the CDR3 is 15 residues long. Kept here is only the CDR3 DNA, which spans 45 bases and is read in frame from base 1. From a lookup of the germline V gene, CDR1 and CDR2 are SGHDN and FVKESK.

The source is a human donor with narcolepsy. Recombination joined TRBV14 with TRBJ1-1, and 7 junction bases match TRBD1. Sequencing used CD45RA- memory CD4+ T cells from PBMCs. The sample's cell subset or site, from its label and the paper: memory T cells sorted ex vivo from peripheral blood. For the CDR3, the sequence is CASSTLGTANTEAFF. The bases are TGTGCCAGCAGCACCCTCGGGACAGCTAACACTGAAGCTTTCTTT.